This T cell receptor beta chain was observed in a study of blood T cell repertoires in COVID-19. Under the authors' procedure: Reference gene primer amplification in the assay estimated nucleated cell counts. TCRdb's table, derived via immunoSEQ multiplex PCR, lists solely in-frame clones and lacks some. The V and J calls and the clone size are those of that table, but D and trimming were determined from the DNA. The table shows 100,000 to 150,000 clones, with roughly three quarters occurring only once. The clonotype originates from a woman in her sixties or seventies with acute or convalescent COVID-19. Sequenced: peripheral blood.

The CDR3 DNA sequence: TGTGCCAGCAGCCAAGGAACACAGGGGAGAGGCTACACCTTC. Protein: CASSQGTQGRGYTF. The chain has TRBV14 and TRBJ1-2, with 7 bases lining up with TRBD1. The CDR3 has 14 amino acids. The V segment lost 1 base and the J segment 8 bases; nucleotides outside the gene matches: 7. Per the germline V gene, CDR1 is SGHDN and CDR2 is FVKESK.